Shown below are 10 T cell receptor beta chains from a single sample sequenced in a study of T cell clonality in common variable immunodeficiency. Assay used: immunoSEQ multiplex PCR; TCRdb lists only in-frame clones, some missing. The sample was found to contain 42,000 or so clones, and every one recurs. The specimen was peripheral blood mononuclear cells. The source is a person aged 18-70 years in good health.

In its sample, this clone was seen many times. The read terminates 3 residues ahead of where the CDR3 ends, so the germline J gene completes it. This rearrangement joins TRBV19 to TRBJ1-6; D possibly corresponds to TRBD1 (6 bases). The CDR3 extends over 15 amino acids. Deletions cut 7 bases from V and 10 bases from J, with 20 bases between. Germline CDR1 reads LNHDA; CDR2 reads SQIVND (reference sequence). The CDR3 DNA, read in part, is TGTGCCAGTACTGCGGGGGCGGCGATGGGCTCACCC. Residues: CASTAGAAMGSP. The complete CDR3 protein is CASTAGAAMGSPLHF.

This clone was detected ten times or more. The read comes to an end 3 residues before the CDR3 does, leaving the germline J gene to fill in the end. The chain combines TRBV20-1 with TRBJ2-7, with 12 bases aligning to TRBD2. The germline V gene has CDR1 DFQATT and CDR2 SNEGSKA (reference sequence). With V trimmed by 6 bases and J by 0 bases, 9 bases remained unmatched. This CDR3 is 16 amino acids long. CDR3 DNA (partial): TGCAGTGCCAACGACCTGACTAGCGGGAGCTCCTACGAG. Translation: CSANDLTSGSSYE. In full, the CDR3 reads CSANDLTSGSSYEQYF.

In this sample, this clone turned up a few times. The CDR3 end falls 3 residues outside the read, so it is completed with the germline J gene. The chain has TRBV7-9 and TRBJ2-3; TRBD1 aligns across 10 bases. The germline V gene encodes CDR1 SEHNR and CDR2 FQNEAQ (reference sequence). CDR3 length: 15 residues. V lost 1 base, J lost 4 bases, and 2 bases stayed unmatched. The chain's CDR3 is CASSLGTGGADTQYF. Incomplete CDR3 DNA: TGTGCCAGCAGCTTAGGGACAGGGGGTGCAGATACG.

On this clone: The read halts 3 residues ahead of the CDR3 end, with the missing end drawn from the germline J gene. The chain carries TRBV5-6 and TRBJ2-3; perhaps D is TRBD1 or TRBD2 (5 bases each). Germline loops: CDR1 SGHDT, CDR2 YYEEEE. This CDR3 region has 14 residues. The CDR3 reads CASSLRSQGETQYF. The CDR3 bases that were read are TGTGCCAGCAGCTTGAGGAGTCAGGGAGAGACG. The entire variable domain, with the rest obtained from reference TRBV5-6 and TRBJ2-3, is as follows: DAGVTQSPTHLIKTRGQQVTLRCSPKSGHDTVSWYQQALGQGPQFIFQYYEEEERQRGNFPDRFSGHQFPNYSSELNVNALLLGDSALYLCASSLRSQGETQYFGPGTRLTVL.

This clone was counted ten times or more. The missing CDR3 end, 3 residues past where the read stops, is filled in from the germline J gene. The genes are TRBV20-1 and TRBJ2-4, with D maybe TRBD2 (5 bases). The CDR3 totals 15 residues. Germline V CDR1 and CDR2: DFQATT, SNEGSKA (reference sequence). The ends were cut back, 2 bases at V and 0 bases at J, with 11 bases in the middle. The sequenced part of the CDR3 DNA is TGCAGTGCTAGATGGCCGGGGAAAGCCAAAAACATT. It specifies CSARWPGKAKNI. The entire CDR3 reads CSARWPGKAKNIQYF.

The table lists this clone with many counts. Coverage ceases 3 residues before the CDR3 finishes, and the germline J gene fills in the end. V and J are TRBV5-4 and TRBJ2-3; tentative D call: TRBD2 (5 bases). Germline values: CDR1 SGHNT, CDR2 YYREEE (reference sequence). The germline V and J ends were trimmed by 3 bases and 6 bases, with 11 bases remaining between them. The CDR3 contains 13 residues. CDR3 in amino acids: CASSSTRGDTQYF. CDR3 bases read: TGTGCCAGCAGCTCGACCCGAGGGGATACG. The entire variable domain, with the rest obtained from reference TRBV5-4 and TRBJ2-3, is as follows: ETGVTQSPTHLIKTRGQQVTLRCSSQSGHNTVSWYQQALGQGPQFIFQYYREEENGRGNFPPRFSGLQFPNYSSELNVNALELDDSALYLCASSSTRGDTQYFGPGTRLTVL.

This clone has ten or more counts. The sequence runs out 3 residues before the end of the CDR3; the remainder is reconstructed from the germline J gene. The gene calls are TRBV11-2 and TRBJ2-7, with D perhaps matching TRBD2 (5 bases). The CDR3 has 15 residues. CDR1 is SGHAT and CDR2 is FQNNGV in the germline V gene. The V end was cut by 3 bases, the J end by 5 bases, with 17 bases between. The sequenced part of the CDR3 DNA is TGTGCCAGCAGCTTTGGCATTACTAGTCGGCACGAG. The encoded protein is CASSFGITSRHE. The complete CDR3 protein is CASSFGITSRHEQYF.

Only a few counts were recorded for this clone. The observed sequence ends 3 residues before the CDR3 terminus, with the missing tail filled in from the germline J gene. The chain couples TRBV11-2 to TRBJ1-3; maybe TRBD1 (5 bases). The V gene lost 5 bases and the J gene lost 0 bases, with 11 bases spanning the gap. Germline V gene sequence: CDR1 SGHAT, CDR2 FQNNGV. The CDR3 has 15 residues. The chain's CDR3 is CASSAQDFSGNTIYF. The CDR3 DNA, read in part, is TGTGCCAGCAGCGCACAGGATTTCTCTGGAAACACC. Combining the CDR3 with reference TRBV11-2 and TRBJ1-3 gives the whole variable domain EAGVAQSPRYKIIEKRQSVAFWCNPISGHATLYWYQQILGQGPKLLIQFQNNGVVDDSQLPKDRFSAERLKGVDSTLKIQPAKLEDSAVYLCASSAQDFSGNTIYFGEGSWLTVV.

This clone appeared a few times. The read ends 3 residues before the CDR3 terminus; that terminus is restored from the germline J gene. The chain has TRBV7-8 and TRBJ2-7; D perhaps matches TRBD1 (6 bases). This CDR3 has 14 amino acids. V was trimmed by 5 bases and J by 5 bases, leaving 16 bases between them. Germline V CDR1 and CDR2: SGHVS, FQNEAQ. CDR3 in amino acids: CASSTLGTFNEQYF. The covered CDR3 bases are TGTGCCAGCAGCACCCTCGGGACATTTAACGAG.

This clone was seen many times. The sequenced CDR3 bases are TGTGCCAGTAGTACGGGACAGGGTCAAACGGAGACC. It translates to CASSTGQGQTET. The whole CDR3 sequence reads CASSTGQGQTETQYF. The chain combines TRBV19 with TRBJ2-5, with 9 nucleotides matching TRBD1. The CDR3 end lies 3 residues beyond the end of the read and is filled in from the germline J gene. From germline, CDR1 is LNHDA and CDR2 SQIVND (reference sequence). With V trimmed by 4 bases and J by 5 bases, 8 bases remained unmatched. The CDR3 is made up of 15 amino acids. Based on the CDR3 plus reference TRBV19 and TRBJ2-5, the full variable domain is DGGITQSPKYLFRKEGQNVTLSCEQNLNHDAMYWYRQDPGQGLRLIYYSQIVNDFQKGDIAEGYSVSREKKESFPLTVTSAQKNPTAFYLCASSTGQGQTETQYFGPGTRLLVL.